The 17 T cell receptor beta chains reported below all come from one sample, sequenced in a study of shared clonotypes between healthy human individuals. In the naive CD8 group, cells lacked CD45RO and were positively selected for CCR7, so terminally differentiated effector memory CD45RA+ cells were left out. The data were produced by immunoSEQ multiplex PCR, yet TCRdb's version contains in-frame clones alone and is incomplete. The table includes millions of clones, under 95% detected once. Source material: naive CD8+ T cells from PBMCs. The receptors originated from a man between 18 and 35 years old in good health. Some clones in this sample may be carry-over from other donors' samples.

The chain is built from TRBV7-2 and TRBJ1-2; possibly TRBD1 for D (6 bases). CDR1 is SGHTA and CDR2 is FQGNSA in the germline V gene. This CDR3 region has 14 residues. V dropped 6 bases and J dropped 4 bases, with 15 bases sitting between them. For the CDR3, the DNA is TGTGCCAGCAGGGGGGGCCGGGCACCCTATGGCTACACCTTC. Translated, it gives CASRGGRAPYGYTF.

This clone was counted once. CDR3 residues: CASSHQRERRWRDTQYF. DNA for the CDR3: TGTGCCAGCAGCCACCAGCGGGAGCGCCGTTGGCGGGATACGCAGTATTTT. The V and J genes are TRBV7-9 and TRBJ2-3; 8 bases align to TRBD2. The CDR3 is 17 amino acids. V gave up 5 bases and J gave up 6 bases; unmatched junction bases: 16. Germline CDR1 reads SEHNR; CDR2 reads FQNEAQ (reference sequence). Full variable domain (missing parts from reference TRBV7-9 and TRBJ2-3): DTGVSQNPRHKITKRGQNVTFRCDPISEHNRLYWYRQTLGQGPEFLTYFQNEAQLEKSRLLSDRFSAERPKGSFSTLEIQRTEQGDSAMYLCASSHQRERRWRDTQYFGPGTRLTVL.

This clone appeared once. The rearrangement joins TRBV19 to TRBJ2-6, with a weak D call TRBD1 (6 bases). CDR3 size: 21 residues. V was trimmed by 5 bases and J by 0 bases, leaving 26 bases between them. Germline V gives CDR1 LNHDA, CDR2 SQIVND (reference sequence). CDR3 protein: CASSPNVLTGWPHSGANVLTF. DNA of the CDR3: TGTGCCAGTAGTCCCAACGTTTTGACAGGCTGGCCCCACTCTGGGGCCAACGTCCTGACTTTC.

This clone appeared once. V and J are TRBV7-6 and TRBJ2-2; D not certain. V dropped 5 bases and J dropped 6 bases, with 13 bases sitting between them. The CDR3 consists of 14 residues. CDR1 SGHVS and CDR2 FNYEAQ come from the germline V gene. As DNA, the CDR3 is TGTGCCAGCAGCCCGCCGCCTACGCCCGGGGAGCTGTTTTTT. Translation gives CASSPPPTPGELFF.

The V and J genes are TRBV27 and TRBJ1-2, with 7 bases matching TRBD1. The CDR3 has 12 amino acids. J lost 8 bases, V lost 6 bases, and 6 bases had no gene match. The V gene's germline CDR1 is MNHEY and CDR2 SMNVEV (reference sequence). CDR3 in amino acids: CASRGRGGGYTF. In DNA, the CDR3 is TGTGCCAGCAGGGGAAGAGGGGGCGGCTACACCTTC.

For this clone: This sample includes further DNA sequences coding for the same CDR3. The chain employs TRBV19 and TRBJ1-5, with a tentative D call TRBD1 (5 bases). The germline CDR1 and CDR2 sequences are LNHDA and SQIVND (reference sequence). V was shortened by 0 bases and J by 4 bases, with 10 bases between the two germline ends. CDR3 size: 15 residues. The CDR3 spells CASSIDRDSNQPQHF. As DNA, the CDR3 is TGTGCCAGTAGTATAGATCGAGACAGTAATCAGCCCCAGCATTTT. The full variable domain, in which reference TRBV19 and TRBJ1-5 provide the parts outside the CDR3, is DGGITQSPKYLFRKEGQNVTLSCEQNLNHDAMYWYRQDPGQGLRLIYYSQIVNDFQKGDIAEGYSVSREKKESFPLTVTSAQKNPTAFYLCASSIDRDSNQPQHFGDGTRLSIL.

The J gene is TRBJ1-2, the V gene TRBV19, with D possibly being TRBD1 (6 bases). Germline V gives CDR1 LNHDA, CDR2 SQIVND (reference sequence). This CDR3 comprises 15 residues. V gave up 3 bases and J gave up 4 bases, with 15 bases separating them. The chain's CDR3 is CASSITQGTGYGYTF. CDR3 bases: TGTGCCAGTAGTATCACGCAGGGGACCGGCTATGGCTACACCTTC.

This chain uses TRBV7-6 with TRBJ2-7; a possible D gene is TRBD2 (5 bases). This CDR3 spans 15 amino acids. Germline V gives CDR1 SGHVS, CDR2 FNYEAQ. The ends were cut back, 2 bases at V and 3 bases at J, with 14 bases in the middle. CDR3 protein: CASSLRPSPNYEQYF. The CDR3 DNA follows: TGTGCCAGCAGCTTACGTCCTAGCCCAAACTACGAGCAGTACTTC.

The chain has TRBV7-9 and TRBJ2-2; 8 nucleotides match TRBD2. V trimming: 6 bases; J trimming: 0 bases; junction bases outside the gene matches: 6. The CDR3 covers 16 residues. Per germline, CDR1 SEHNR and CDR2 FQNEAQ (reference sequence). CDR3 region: CASRSTSEANTGELFF. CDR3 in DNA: TGTGCCAGCAGGTCGACTAGCGAAGCGAACACCGGGGAGCTGTTTTTT.

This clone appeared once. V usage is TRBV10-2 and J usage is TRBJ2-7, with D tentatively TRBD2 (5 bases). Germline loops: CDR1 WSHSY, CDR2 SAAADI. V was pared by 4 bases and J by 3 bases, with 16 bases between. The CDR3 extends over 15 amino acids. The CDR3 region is CASSGPAGPNYEQYF. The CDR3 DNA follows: TGCGCCAGCAGTGGTCCGGCGGGCCCCAACTACGAGCAGTACTTC.

DNA of the CDR3: TGTGCCAGTAGTCCCCTCCAAGACAGGGTGAATGAGCAGTTCTTC. This encodes CASSPLQDRVNEQFF. The V and J genes are TRBV19 and TRBJ2-1; 7 bases map to TRBD1. The J segment lost 7 bases and the V segment lost 5 bases, leaving 11 bases of the junction unmatched. The CDR3 is 15 residues long. Germline V CDR1 and CDR2: LNHDA, SQIVND (reference sequence).

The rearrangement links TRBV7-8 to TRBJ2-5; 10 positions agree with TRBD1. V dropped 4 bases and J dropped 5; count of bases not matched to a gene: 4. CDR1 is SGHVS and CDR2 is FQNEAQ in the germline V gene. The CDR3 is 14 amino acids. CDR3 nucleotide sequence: TGTGCCAGCAGCTCCCGGGACAGGGGTGAGACCCAGTACTTC. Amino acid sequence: CASSSRDRGETQYF.

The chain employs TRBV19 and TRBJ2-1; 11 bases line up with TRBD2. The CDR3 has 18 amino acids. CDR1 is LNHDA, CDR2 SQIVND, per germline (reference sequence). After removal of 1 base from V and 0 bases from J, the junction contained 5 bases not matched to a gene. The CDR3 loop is CASSIASGRSSSYNEQFF. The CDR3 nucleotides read TGTGCCAGTAGTATAGCTAGCGGGAGGTCGAGCTCCTACAATGAGCAGTTCTTC.

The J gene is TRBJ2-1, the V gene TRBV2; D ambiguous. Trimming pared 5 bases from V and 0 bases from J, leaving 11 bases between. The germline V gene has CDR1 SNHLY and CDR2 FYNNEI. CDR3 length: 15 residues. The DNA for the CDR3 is TGTGCCAGCAGTTATCGAGATGGCTCCTACAATGAGCAGTTCTTC. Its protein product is CASSYRDGSYNEQFF. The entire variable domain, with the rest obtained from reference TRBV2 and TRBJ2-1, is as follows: EPEVTQTPSHQVTQMGQEVILRCVPISNHLYFYWYRQILGQKVEFLVSFYNNEISEKSEIFDDQFSVERPDGSNFTLKIRSTKLEDSAMYFCASSYRDGSYNEQFFGPGTRLTVL.

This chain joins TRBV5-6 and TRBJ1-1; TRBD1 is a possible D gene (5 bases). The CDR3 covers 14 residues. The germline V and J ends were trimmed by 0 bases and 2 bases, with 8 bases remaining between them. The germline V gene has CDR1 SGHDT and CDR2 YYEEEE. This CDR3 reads CASSLGQYNTEAFF. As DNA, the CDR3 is TGTGCCAGCAGCTTGGGACAGTATAACACTGAAGCTTTCTTT.

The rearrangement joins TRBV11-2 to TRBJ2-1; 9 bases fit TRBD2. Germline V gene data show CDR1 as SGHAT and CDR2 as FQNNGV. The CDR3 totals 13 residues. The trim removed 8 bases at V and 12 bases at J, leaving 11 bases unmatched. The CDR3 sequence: CASGLAGTRGQFF. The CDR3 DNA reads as TGTGCCAGCGGGCTAGCGGGAACAAGAGGGCAGTTCTTC.

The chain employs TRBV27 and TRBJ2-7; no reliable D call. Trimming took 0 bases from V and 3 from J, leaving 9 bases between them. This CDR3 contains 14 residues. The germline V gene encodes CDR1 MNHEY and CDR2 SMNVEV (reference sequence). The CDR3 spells CASSLSANYYEQYF. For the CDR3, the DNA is TGTGCCAGCAGTTTATCGGCTAACTACTACGAGCAGTACTTC.